This TCR beta chain was recovered during a study of blood T cells in healthy people across ages. A second PCR, run for roughly 7 to 12 cycles, used a sample-barcoded 5' primer plus a J-beta primer mix. A single record per CDR3 protein comes from TCRdb applying MiXCR to the 5' RACE reads. The sample comprises roughly 1,100,000 distinct CDR3 sequences, roughly a quarter of which are singletons, and around 0.75% rests with the top ten. Findings and limits, study-wide: There were more naive CD4+ cells and higher diversity in long-lived donors than in aged donors. Not knowing donor CMV status may have confounded expanded clonotype changes.

In the case of this clonotype: As yet, its antigen is unknown.

Each sample yielded at least 5.5 micrograms of PBMC total RNA. These data were likewise used in another study, on T cells of mothers and their children. Turning to that study: All extracted RNA went into cDNA synthesis, around 1.4 ug per 15 ul.

Sequencing was performed on blood. The TCR was taken from a girl aged 2 to 10 in good health.

Written as DNA, the CDR3 is TGCGCCAGCACGGTCGCATTCTCCTACGAGCAGTACTTC. Its translation is CASTVAFSYEQYF. The chain has TRBV10-2 and TRBJ2-7; D is ambiguous. The CDR3 sequence is 13 residues long. V was cut by 7 bases and J by 0 bases, with 10 bases left in between. Germline values: CDR1 WSHSY, CDR2 SAAADI.